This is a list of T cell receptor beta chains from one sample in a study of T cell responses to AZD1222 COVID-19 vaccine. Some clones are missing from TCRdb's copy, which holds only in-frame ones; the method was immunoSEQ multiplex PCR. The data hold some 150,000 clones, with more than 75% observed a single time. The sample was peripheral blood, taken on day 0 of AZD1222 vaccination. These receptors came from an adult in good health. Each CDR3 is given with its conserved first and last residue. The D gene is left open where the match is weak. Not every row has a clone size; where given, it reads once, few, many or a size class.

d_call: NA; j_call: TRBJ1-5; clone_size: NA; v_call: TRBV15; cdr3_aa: CATSRDRPSSQHF; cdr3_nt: TGTGCCACCAGCAGAGATCGCCCCTCATCCCAGCATTTT
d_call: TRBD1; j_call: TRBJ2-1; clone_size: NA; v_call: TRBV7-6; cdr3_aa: CASSLAGQQGMGNEQFF; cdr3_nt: TGTGCCAGCAGCTTAGCAGGTCAACAGGGGATGGGCAATGAGCAGTTCTTC
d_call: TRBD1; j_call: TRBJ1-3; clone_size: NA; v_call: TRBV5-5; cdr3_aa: CASSSDGQGARSGNTIYF; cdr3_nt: TGTGCCAGCAGCTCTGACGGACAGGGGGCTAGGAGTGGAAACACCATATATTTT
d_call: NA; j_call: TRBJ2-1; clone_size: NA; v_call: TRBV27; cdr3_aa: CASSFLDRFYNEQFF; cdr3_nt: TGTGCCAGCAGTTTCTTGGACAGATTCTACAATGAGCAGTTCTTC
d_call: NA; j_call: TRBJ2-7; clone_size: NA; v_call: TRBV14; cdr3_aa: CASSQDSPLVASVEQYF; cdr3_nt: TGTGCCAGCAGCCAAGATAGTCCTTTGGTAGCGTCGGTCGAGCAGTACTTC
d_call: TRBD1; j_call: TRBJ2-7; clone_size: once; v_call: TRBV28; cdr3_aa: CASSQRTGSYEQYF; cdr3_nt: TGTGCCAGCAGCCAGAGGACAGGGTCCTACGAGCAGTACTTC
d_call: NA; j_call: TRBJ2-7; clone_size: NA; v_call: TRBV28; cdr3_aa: CATTEGSSEQYF; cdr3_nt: TGTGCCACCACCGAGGGGAGTTCGGAGCAGTACTTC
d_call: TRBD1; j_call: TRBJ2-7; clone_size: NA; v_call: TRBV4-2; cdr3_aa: CASSQDLGTEAYEQYF; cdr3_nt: TGTGCCAGCAGCCAAGATCTAGGGACAGAAGCCTACGAGCAGTACTTC
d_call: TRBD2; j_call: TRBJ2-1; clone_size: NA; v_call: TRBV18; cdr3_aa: CASSPGTSGSNEQFF; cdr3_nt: TGTGCCAGCTCACCAGGGACTAGCGGGTCCAATGAGCAGTTCTTC
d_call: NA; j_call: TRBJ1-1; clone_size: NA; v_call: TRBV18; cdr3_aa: CASSTSTDTEAFF; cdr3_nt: TGTGCCAGCTCAACTAGTACGGACACTGAAGCTTTCTTT
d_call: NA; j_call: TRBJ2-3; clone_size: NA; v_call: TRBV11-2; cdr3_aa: CASSFTGTDTQYF; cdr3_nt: TGTGCCAGCAGTTTTACCGGGACAGATACGCAGTATTTT
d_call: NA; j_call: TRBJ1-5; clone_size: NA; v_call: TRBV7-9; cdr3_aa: CASSLGTAQPQHF; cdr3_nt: TGTGCCAGCAGCTTGGGTACAGCACAGCCCCAGCATTTT
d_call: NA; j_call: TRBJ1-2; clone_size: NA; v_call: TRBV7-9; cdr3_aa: CASSVVGSGHGYTF; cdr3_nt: TGTGCCAGCAGCGTTGTAGGGTCGGGGCATGGCTACACCTTC
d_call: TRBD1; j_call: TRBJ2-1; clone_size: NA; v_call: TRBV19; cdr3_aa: CASRKTGGSYNEQFF; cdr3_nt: TGTGCCAGTAGGAAGACAGGGGGCTCCTACAATGAGCAGTTCTTC
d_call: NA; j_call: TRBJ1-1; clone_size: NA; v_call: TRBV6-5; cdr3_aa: CASSHLNTEAFF; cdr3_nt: TGTGCCAGCAGTCACCTGAACACTGAAGCTTTCTTT
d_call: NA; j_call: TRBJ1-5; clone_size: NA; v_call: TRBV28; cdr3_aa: CASSLRFNQPQHF; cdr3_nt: TGTGCCAGCAGTTTAAGGTTCAATCAGCCCCAGCATTTT
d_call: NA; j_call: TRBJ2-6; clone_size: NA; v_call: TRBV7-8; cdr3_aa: CASSLGGTTGANVLTF; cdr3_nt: TGTGCCAGCAGCTTAGGAGGGACAACTGGGGCCAACGTCCTGACTTTC
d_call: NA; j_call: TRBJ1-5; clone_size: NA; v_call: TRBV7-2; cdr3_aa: CASSTDRHQPQHF; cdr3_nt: TGTGCCAGCAGCACGGACAGACATCAGCCCCAGCATTTT
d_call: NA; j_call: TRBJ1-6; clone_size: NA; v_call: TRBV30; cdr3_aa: CAWSGGEGYNSPLHF; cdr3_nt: TGTGCCTGGAGTGGGGGGGAGGGATATAATTCACCCCTCCACTTT
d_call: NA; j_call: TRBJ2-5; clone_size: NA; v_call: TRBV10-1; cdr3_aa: CASREHRQETQYF; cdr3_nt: TGCGCCAGCAGGGAGCACAGGCAAGAGACCCAGTACTTC
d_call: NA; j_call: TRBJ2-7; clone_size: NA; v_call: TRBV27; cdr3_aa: CATGKAGSYEQYF; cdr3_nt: TGTGCCACCGGTAAGGCGGGGTCCTACGAGCAGTACTTC
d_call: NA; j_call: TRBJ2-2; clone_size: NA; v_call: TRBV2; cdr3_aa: CASSRTGLANTGELFF; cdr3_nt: TGTGCCAGCAGTCGGACGGGCCTGGCGAACACCGGGGAGCTGTTTTTT
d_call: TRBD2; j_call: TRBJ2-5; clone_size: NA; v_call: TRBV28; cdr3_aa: CASSFGLAGTTVGETQYF; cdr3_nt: TGTGCCAGCAGTTTCGGACTAGCGGGTACTACGGTAGGAGAGACCCAGTACTTC
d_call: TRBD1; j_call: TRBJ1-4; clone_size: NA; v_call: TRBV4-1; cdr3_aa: CASAVTGVANEKLFF; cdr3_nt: TGCGCCAGCGCCGTCACAGGGGTTGCTAATGAAAAACTGTTTTTT
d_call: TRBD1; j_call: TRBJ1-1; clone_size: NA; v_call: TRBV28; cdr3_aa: CASSNPGGAGYTEAFF; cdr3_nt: TGTGCCAGCAGTAACCCAGGGGGCGCGGGGTACACTGAAGCTTTCTTT
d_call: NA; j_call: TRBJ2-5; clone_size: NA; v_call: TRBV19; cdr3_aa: CASSMAAAPWTQYF; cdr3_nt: TGTGCCAGTAGTATGGCAGCAGCCCCCTGGACCCAGTACTTC
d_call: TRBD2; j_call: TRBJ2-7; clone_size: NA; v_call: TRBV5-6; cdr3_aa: CASSQGLAGVEQYF; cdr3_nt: TGTGCCAGCAGCCAGGGACTAGCGGGAGTCGAGCAGTACTTC
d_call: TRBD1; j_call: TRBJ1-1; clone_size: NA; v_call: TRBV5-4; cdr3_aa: CASSLAARGRGSTEAFF; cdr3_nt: TGTGCCAGCAGCTTGGCGGCTAGAGGCAGGGGGTCGACTGAAGCTTTCTTT
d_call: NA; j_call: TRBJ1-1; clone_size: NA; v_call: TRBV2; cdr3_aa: CASSANQIGRAFF; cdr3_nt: TGTGCCAGCAGTGCGAACCAGATCGGCAGAGCTTTCTTT
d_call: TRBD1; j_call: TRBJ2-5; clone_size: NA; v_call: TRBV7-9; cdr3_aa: CASSQGDSLAETQYF; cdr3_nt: TGTGCCAGCAGTCAGGGGGACAGCCTTGCGGAGACCCAGTACTTC
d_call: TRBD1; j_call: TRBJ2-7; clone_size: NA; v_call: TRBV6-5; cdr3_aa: CASRRTGGREQYF; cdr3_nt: TGTGCCAGCAGGAGGACAGGGGGCAGGGAGCAGTACTTC
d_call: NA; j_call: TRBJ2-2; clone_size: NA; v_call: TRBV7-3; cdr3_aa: CASSSTGPGELFF; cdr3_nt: TGTGCCAGCAGTTCGACAGGCCCCGGGGAGCTGTTTTTT
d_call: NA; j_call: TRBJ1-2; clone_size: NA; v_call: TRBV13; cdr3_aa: CASSLGQNYGYTF; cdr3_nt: TGTGCCAGCAGCTTAGGGCAGAACTATGGCTACACCTTC
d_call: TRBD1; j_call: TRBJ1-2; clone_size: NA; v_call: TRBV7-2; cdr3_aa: CASSVTGVSYTF; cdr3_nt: TGTGCCAGCAGCGTGACAGGGGTGAGCTACACCTTC
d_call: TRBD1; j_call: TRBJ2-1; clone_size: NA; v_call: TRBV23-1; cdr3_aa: CASSQQGDNEQFF; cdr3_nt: TGCGCCAGCAGCCAACAGGGGGACAATGAGCAGTTCTTC
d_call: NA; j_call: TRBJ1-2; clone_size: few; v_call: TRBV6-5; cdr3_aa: CASSYGANYGYTF; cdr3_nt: TGTGCCAGCAGTTACGGCGCTAACTATGGCTACACCTTC
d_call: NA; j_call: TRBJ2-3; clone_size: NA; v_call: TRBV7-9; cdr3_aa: CASSLVLRPDTQYF; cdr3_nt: TGTGCCAGCAGCTTAGTCTTGCGACCAGATACGCAGTATTTT